The rows below give T cell receptor beta chains drawn from one sample of a study of neoadjuvant anti-PD-1 for oral cavity cancer. Here immunoSEQ multiplex PCR was the method, and the copy in TCRdb shows in-frame clones only, minus some. The profile shows some 7,600 clones, around 49% of them singletons. The source material was tumor tissue, sampled before nivolumab (anti-PD-1) treatment. The receptors here all came from a person between 40 and 85 years old with oral cavity squamous cell carcinoma. Both conserved end residues are part of each CDR3. The order of the fields is clone size, D gene, CDR3 length, J gene, V gene, CDR3 DNA, CDR3 protein. The D gene is left open where the match is weak. Only part of the rows carry a size: once, few, many, or a class if the clone is expanded.

. | . | 13 | TRBJ2-2 | TRBV29-1 | TGCAGCGTCTACGGCGCGAACACCGGGGAGCTGTTTTTT | CSVYGANTGELFF
. | TRBD2 | 15 | TRBJ2-7 | TRBV30 | TGTGCCTGGAGTCGGCCGGGACTAGGTAGGGGCGAGCAGTACTTC | CAWSRPGLGRGEQYF
few | TRBD1 | 17 | TRBJ1-5 | TRBV19 | TGTGCCAGTAGTATCGGCGCAGGGGGGTACGTCAATCAGCCCCAGCATTTT | CASSIGAGGYVNQPQHF
medium-sized | . | 14 | TRBJ2-2 | TRBV25-1 | TGTGCCAGCAGTGGACAGGCTAACACCGGGGAGCTGTTTTTT | CASSGQANTGELFF
. | TRBD1 | 15 | TRBJ1-2 | TRBV6-1 | TGTGCCAGCAGGGACAGGCGGGAGGGCACCTATGGCTACACCTTC | CASRDRREGTYGYTF
few | . | 16 | TRBJ1-3 | TRBV2 | TGTGCCAGCAGTGAACGTGGCAGGGAGGGTGGAAACACCATATATTTT | CASSERGREGGNTIYF
. | . | 16 | TRBJ1-4 | TRBV5-4 | TGTGCCAGCAGCTTGGCCGGTCAGGCAACTAATGAAAAACTGTTTTTT | CASSLAGQATNEKLFF
. | . | 14 | TRBJ1-5 | TRBV5-6 | TGTGCCAGCAGCTTGATGGGGTGGAGTCAGCCCCAGCATTTT | CASSLMGWSQPQHF
few | . | 15 | TRBJ2-5 | TRBV2 | TGTGCCAGCAGTGATGAGGGAGGAAACCAAGAGACCCAGTACTTC | CASSDEGGNQETQYF
. | . | 15 | TRBJ2-1 | TRBV30 | TGTGCCTGGAGTTTCTCCCTGGGGGTGGGATCTGAGCAGTTCTTC | CAWSFSLGVGSEQFF
. | . | 14 | TRBJ2-1 | TRBV6-6 | TGTGCCAGCGCCGGGAGTAATTCCTACAATGAGCAGTTCTTC | CASAGSNSYNEQFF
few | . | 14 | TRBJ1-1 | TRBV7-9 | TGTGCCAGCAGTCGCGTGCAGATGAACACTGAAGCTTTCTTT | CASSRVQMNTEAFF
once | . | 15 | TRBJ2-3 | TRBV4-1 | TGCGCCAGCAGCCAAGACGAGACTCCACTGGAGACGCAGTATTTT | CASSQDETPLETQYF
. | TRBD1 | 15 | TRBJ2-7 | TRBV6-5 | TGTGCCAGCAGTTCCCTGACAGGGGCAGCCTACGAGCAGTACTTC | CASSSLTGAAYEQYF
few | TRBD2 | 16 | TRBJ2-1 | TRBV2 | TGTGCCAGCAGTGATGAGGGACTAGCGGGAGGCAATGAGCAGTTCTTC | CASSDEGLAGGNEQFF
. | . | 13 | TRBJ2-4 | TRBV11-2 | TGTGCCAGCAGCTACGGCCGGGAGCACATTCAGTACTTC | CASSYGREHIQYF